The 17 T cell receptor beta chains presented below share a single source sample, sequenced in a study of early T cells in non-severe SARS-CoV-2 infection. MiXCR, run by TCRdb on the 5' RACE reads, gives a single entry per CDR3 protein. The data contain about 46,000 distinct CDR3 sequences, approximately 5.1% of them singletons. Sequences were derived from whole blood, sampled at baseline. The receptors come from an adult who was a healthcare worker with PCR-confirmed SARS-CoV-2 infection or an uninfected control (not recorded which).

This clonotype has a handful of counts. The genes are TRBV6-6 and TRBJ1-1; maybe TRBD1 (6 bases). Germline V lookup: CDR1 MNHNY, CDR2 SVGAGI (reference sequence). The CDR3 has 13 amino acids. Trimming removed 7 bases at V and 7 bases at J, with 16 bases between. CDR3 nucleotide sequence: TGTGCCAGCACTGACGGGACACCCGATGAAGCTTTCTTT. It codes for CASTDGTPDEAFF.

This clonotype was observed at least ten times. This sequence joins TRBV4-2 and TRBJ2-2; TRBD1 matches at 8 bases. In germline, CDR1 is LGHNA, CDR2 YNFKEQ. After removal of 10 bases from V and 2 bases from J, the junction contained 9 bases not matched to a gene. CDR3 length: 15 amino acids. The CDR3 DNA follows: TGTGCCACCGAGAGGGCAGGGGGCAACACCGGGGAGCTGTTTTTT. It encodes CATERAGGNTGELFF.

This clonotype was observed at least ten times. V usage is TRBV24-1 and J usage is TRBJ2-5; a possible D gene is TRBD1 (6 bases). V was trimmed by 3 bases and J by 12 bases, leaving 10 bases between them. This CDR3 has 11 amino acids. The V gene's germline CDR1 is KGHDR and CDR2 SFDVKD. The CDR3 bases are TGTGCCACCAGTGATAGGAACAGGGAGTACTTC. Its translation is CATSDRNREYF.

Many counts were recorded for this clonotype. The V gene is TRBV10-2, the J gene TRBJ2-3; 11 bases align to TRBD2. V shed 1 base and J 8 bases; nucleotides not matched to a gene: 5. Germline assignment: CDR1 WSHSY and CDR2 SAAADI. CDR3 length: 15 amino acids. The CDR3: CASSELLAGGRTQYF. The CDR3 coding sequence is TGCGCCAGCAGTGAGTTGCTAGCGGGGGGTCGTACGCAGTATTTT.

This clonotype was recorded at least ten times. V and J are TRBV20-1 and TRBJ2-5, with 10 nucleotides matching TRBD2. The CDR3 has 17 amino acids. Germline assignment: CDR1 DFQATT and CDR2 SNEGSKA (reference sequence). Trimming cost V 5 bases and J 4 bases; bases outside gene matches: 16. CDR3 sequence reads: CSAPQLHLAGVAETQYF. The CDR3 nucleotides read TGCAGTGCTCCCCAACTCCATCTAGCGGGAGTCGCAGAGACCCAGTACTTC.

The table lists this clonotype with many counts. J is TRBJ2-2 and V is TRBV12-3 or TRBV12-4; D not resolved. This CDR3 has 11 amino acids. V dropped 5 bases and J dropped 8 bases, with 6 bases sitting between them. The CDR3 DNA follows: TGTGCCAGCAGTCCAGCAGGGGAGCTGTTTTTT. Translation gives CASSPAGELFF.

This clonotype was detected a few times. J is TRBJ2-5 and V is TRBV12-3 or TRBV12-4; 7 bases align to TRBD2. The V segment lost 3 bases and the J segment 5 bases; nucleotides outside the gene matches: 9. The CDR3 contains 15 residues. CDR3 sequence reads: CASSLSGRADETQYF. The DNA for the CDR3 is TGTGCCAGCAGTTTGTCGGGGAGGGCCGATGAGACCCAGTACTTC.

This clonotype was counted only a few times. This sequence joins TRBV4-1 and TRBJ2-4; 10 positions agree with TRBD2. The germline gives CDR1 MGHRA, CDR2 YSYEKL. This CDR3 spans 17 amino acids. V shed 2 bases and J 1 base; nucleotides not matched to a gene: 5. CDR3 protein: CASSQPTSGKAKNIQYF. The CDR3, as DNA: TGCGCCAGCAGCCAACCAACTAGCGGGAAGGCCAAAAACATTCAGTACTTC.

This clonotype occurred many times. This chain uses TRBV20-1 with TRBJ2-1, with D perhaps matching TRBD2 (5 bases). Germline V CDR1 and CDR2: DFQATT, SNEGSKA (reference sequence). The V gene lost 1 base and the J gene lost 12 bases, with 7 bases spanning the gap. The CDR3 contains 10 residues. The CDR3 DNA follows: TGCAGTGCTAGAGCGGAGGTGCAGTTCTTC. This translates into CSARAEVQFF.

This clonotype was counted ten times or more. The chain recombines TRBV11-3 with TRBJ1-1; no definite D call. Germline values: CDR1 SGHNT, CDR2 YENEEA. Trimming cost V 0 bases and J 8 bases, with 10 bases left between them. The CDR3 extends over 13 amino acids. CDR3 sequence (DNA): TGTGCCAGCAGCTTAGAAAGGGCAACGGAAGCTTTCTTT. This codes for CASSLERATEAFF.

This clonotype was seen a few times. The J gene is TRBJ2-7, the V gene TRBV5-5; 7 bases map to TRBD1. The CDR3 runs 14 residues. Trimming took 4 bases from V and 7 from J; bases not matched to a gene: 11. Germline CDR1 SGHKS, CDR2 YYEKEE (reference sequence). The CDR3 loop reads CASSPGTAFGEQYF. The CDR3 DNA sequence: TGTGCCAGCAGCCCCGGGACAGCCTTCGGGGAGCAGTACTTC. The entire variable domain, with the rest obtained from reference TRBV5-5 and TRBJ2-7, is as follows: DAGVTQSPTHLIKTRGQQVTLRCSPISGHKSVSWYQQVLGQGPQFIFQYYEKEERGRGNFPDRFSARQFPNYSSELNVNALLLGDSALYLCASSPGTAFGEQYFGPGTRLTVT.

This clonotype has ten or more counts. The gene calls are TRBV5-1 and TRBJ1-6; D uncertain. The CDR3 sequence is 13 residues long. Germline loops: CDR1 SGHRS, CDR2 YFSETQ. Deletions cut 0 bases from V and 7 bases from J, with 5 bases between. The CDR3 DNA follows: TGCGCCAGCAGCTTGGAGGTGAATTCACCCCTCCACTTT. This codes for CASSLEVNSPLHF.

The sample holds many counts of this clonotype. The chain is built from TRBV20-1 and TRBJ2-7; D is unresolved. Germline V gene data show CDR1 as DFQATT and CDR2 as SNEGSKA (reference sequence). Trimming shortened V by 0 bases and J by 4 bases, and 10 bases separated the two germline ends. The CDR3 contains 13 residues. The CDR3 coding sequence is TGCAGTGCTAGAGATAGTAGATTTTACGAGCAGTACTTC. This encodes CSARDSRFYEQYF.

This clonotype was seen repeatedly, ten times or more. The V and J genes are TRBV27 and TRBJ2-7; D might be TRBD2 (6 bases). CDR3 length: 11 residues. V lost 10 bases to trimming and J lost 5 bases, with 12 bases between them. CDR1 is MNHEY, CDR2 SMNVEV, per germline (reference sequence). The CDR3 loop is CATREFNEQYF. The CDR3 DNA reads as TGTGCCACACGGGAGTTCAACGAGCAGTACTTC.

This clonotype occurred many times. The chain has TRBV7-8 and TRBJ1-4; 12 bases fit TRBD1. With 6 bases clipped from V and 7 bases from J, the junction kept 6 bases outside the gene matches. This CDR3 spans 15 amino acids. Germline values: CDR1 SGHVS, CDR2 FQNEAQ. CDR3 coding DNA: TGTGCCAGCAGACTCCGGGACAGGGGGCGTGAAAAACTGTTTTTT. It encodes CASRLRDRGREKLFF.

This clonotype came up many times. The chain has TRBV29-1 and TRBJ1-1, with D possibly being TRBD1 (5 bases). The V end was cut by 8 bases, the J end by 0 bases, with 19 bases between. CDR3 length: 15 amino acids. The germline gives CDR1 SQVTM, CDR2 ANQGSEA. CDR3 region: CSPERGVLMNTEAFF. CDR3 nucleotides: TGCAGCCCGGAGCGAGGGGTTCTCATGAACACTGAAGCTTTCTTT.

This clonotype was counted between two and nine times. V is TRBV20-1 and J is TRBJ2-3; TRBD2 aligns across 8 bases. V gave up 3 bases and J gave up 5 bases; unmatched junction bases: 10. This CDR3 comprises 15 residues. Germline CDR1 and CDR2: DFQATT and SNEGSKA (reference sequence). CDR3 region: CSASQLAGTLDTQYF. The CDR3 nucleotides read TGCAGTGCTAGCCAATTAGCGGGAACCTTAGATACGCAGTATTTT.